The 22 T cell receptor beta chains reported below all come from one sample, sequenced in a study of T cells in Graves' hyperthyroidism and ophthalmopathy. Amplification of TCR beta CDR3 regions used RNA as the template. The HTBI primer set served for first-round RT-PCR of the TCR CDR3. TCRdb recomputed calls from the multiplex PCR reads with MiXCR, one row per CDR3 protein. Of about 640,000 distinct CDR3 sequences in the sample, about 20% were seen once. The specimen was blood. These receptors all come from a man aged 25 to 40 with Graves' ophthalmopathy.

This clonotype was seen repeatedly, ten times or more. This chain joins TRBV11-2 and TRBJ2-3; the D gene could be TRBD1 or TRBD2 (5 bases each). V was clipped by 5 bases and J by 1 base, with 13 bases between them. The CDR3 runs to 15 residues. In germline, CDR1 is SGHAT, CDR2 FQNNGV. The CDR3 coding sequence is TGTGCCAGCAGCCCCCCCGGGACCCGCACAGATACGCAGTATTTT. Its translation: CASSPPGTRTDTQYF.

This clonotype was found many times. It is unclear where the CDR3 begins or ends on the DNA, so no DNA is shown, and the CDR3 is as TCRdb lists it. The rearrangement joins TRBV7-9 to TRBJ2-5; the table's TRBD2 call for D was not verified on the DNA. The CDR3 is 16 residues long, counting both termini. CDR1 SEHNR and CDR2 FQNEAQ come from the germline V gene (reference sequence). The CDR3 sequence: CASSSTSGSFLETQYF.

The chain is built from TRBV7-9 and TRBJ2-7, with D possibly matching TRBD1 (5 bases). The germline V gene has CDR1 SEHNR and CDR2 FQNEAQ (reference sequence). With 2 bases removed from V and 5 bases from J, the gap between germline ends came to 19 bases. The length of the CDR3 is 16 residues. In DNA, the CDR3 is TGTGCCAGCAGCTTAACGGGTGGTAGGGGCGGCCACGAGCAGTACTTC. This translates into CASSLTGGRGGHEQYF.

This clonotype came up a few times. The chain combines TRBV29-1 with TRBJ1-1; no firm D call. Germline CDR1 reads SQVTM; CDR2 reads ANQGSEA. V gave up 6 bases and J gave up 7 bases, with 24 bases separating them. This CDR3 is 15 amino acids long. This chain's CDR3 is CSVSTAGFDRIEAFF. In nucleotides, the CDR3 is TGCAGCGTCTCGACGGCGGGTTTTGATCGTATTGAAGCTTTCTTT.

With regard to this clonotype: Its ends do not fully match the called genes, so a read error is possible. This chain connects TRBV11-1 to TRBJ2-7; D is possibly TRBD2 (8 bases). CDR1 and CDR2 (germline): SGHAT, FQDESV (reference sequence). This CDR3 region has 14 residues. CDR3 DNA: TGTGCCAACAGCTTAGCGGGGACAGCCTACGAGCAGTACTTC. This gives the protein CANSLAGTAYEQYF.

The genes are TRBV4-1 and TRBJ2-3; D uncertain. Trimming took 0 bases from V and 3 from J, leaving 7 bases between them. The V gene's germline CDR1 is MGHRA and CDR2 YSYEKL. The CDR3 is 14 amino acids. For the CDR3, the DNA is TGCGCCAGCAGCCAAGATGATCCTACAGATACGCAGTATTTT. Amino acids: CASSQDDPTDTQYF.

This clonotype was recorded at least ten times. The chain couples TRBV18 to TRBJ1-1, with D unclear. The CDR3 contains 13 residues. V was trimmed by 2 bases and J by 8 bases, leaving 12 bases between them. The germline V gene has CDR1 KGHSH and CDR2 LQKENI. The CDR3 spells CASSPVGPREAFF. The DNA for the CDR3 is TGTGCCAGCTCACCAGTTGGGCCAAGAGAAGCTTTCTTT.

This clonotype has ten or more counts. This sequence joins TRBV5-1 and TRBJ2-1, with a possible D match to TRBD1 (6 bases). Germline values: CDR1 SGHRS, CDR2 YFSETQ. V was cut by 0 bases and J by 8 bases, with 9 bases left in between. This CDR3 region has 13 residues. CDR3 loop: CASSLAPGDEQFF. The DNA for the CDR3 is TGCGCCAGCAGCTTGGCCCCAGGGGATGAGCAGTTCTTC.

This clonotype was counted many times. The chain combines TRBV7-8 with TRBJ2-3, with 9 bases matching TRBD1. The CDR3 spans 16 residues. In germline, CDR1 is SGHVS, CDR2 FQNEAQ. V was pared by 1 base and J by 7 bases, with 9 bases of the junction left unmatched. The CDR3 loop is CASSLGNRGLGYTQYF. In nucleotides, the CDR3 is TGTGCCAGCAGCTTAGGGAACAGGGGGCTCGGATATACGCAGTATTTT.

This rearrangement joins TRBV18 to TRBJ2-7; D remains ambiguous. Trimming shortened V by 3 bases and J by 0 bases, and 12 bases separated the two germline ends. The germline V gene encodes CDR1 KGHSH and CDR2 LQKENI. CDR3 length: 15 amino acids. Written as DNA, the CDR3 is TGTGCCAGCTCACCCGACTCCGCGATCTCCTACGAGCAGTACTTC. The encoded protein is CASSPDSAISYEQYF.

This clonotype appeared a few times. The gene calls are TRBV7-8 and TRBJ1-5; a possible D gene is TRBD1 (5 bases). Germline-derived CDR1 and CDR2 are SGHVS and FQNEAQ. V lost 5 bases to trimming and J lost 3 bases, with 11 bases between them. This CDR3 is 14 amino acids long. For the CDR3, the DNA is TGTGCCAGCAGCCCGGGACTTTACAATCAGCCCCAGCATTTT. Amino acid sequence: CASSPGLYNQPQHF.

This clonotype was seen a handful of times. The genes are TRBV20-1 and TRBJ2-3; 7 nucleotides match TRBD1. Trimming cost V 6 bases and J 0 bases; bases outside gene matches: 6. The CDR3 totals 14 residues. From germline, CDR1 is DFQATT and CDR2 SNEGSKA (reference sequence). The CDR3 loop reads CSARRDSSTDTQYF. CDR3 DNA sequence: TGCAGTGCAAGACGGGACAGTAGCACAGATACGCAGTATTTT.

This clonotype was counted many times. The chain couples TRBV14 to TRBJ1-1; D uncertain. V gave up 4 bases and J gave up 4 bases, with 4 bases separating them. CDR3 length equals 11 residues. Germline V gene lookup returns CDR1 SGHDN and CDR2 FVKESK. CDR3: CASSRPTEAFF. The CDR3 region has the DNA TGTGCCAGCAGCCGTCCCACTGAAGCTTTCTTT. Based on the CDR3 plus reference TRBV14 and TRBJ1-1, the full variable domain is EAGVTQFPSHSVIEKGQTVTLRCDPISGHDNLYWYRRVMGKEIKFLLHFVKESKQDESGMPNNRFLAERTGGTYSTLKVQPAELEDSGVYFCASSRPTEAFFGQGTRLTVV.

This clonotype was observed many times. The CDR3 loop is CASSLWEVTNYGYTF. CDR3 sequence (DNA): TGTGCCAGCAGCTTATGGGAGGTGACTAACTATGGCTACACCTTC. The J gene is TRBJ1-2, the V gene TRBV7-2, with D uncertain. Germline lookup yields CDR1 SGHTA and CDR2 FQGNSA. The CDR3 has 15 amino acids. With 2 bases removed from V and 0 bases from J, the gap between germline ends came to 10 bases.

The sample holds many counts of this clonotype. The chain recombines TRBV12-3 or TRBV12-4 with TRBJ2-7, with a tentative D call TRBD1 (6 bases). V was pared by 4 bases and J by 7 bases, with 17 bases between. This CDR3 spans 14 amino acids. CDR3 amino acids: CASSSFTQGWEQYF. The CDR3, as DNA: TGTGCCAGCAGTTCGTTTACACAGGGTTGGGAGCAGTACTTC.

J is TRBJ2-6 and V is TRBV2; 9 nucleotides agree with TRBD1. This CDR3 has 20 residues. CDR1 and CDR2 from the germline V gene are SNHLY and FYNNEI. J gave up 4 bases and V 7 bases, and 20 bases lay outside the gene matches. CDR3: CASITPTGGQGSGGANVLTF. CDR3 bases: TGTGCCAGCATTACCCCGACCGGGGGACAGGGATCCGGAGGGGCCAACGTCCTGACTTTC. Complete variable domain (other parts from reference TRBV2 and TRBJ2-6): EPEVTQTPSHQVTQMGQEVILRCVPISNHLYFYWYRQILGQKVEFLVSFYNNEISEKSEIFDDQFSVERPDGSNFTLKIRSTKLEDSAMYFCASITPTGGQGSGGANVLTFGAGSRLTVL.

The chain uses TRBV3-1 and TRBJ1-5; D gene unclear. The germline V gene has CDR1 LGHDT and CDR2 YNNKEL (reference sequence). V lost 3 bases, J lost 0 bases, and 9 bases lay in between. The CDR3 runs to 15 residues. The CDR3 loop is CASSQPENSNQPQHF. The CDR3 DNA reads TGTGCCAGCAGCCAGCCAGAGAATAGCAATCAGCCCCAGCATTTT.

This clonotype was detected many times. The rearrangement joins TRBV2 to TRBJ2-7; D is perhaps TRBD2 (6 bases). V was trimmed by 6 bases and J by 1 base, leaving 7 bases between them. The CDR3 length is 12 residues. Germline-derived CDR1 and CDR2 are SNHLY and FYNNEI. The CDR3 sequence: CASSGGSYEQYF. In DNA form, the CDR3 reads TGTGCCAGCAGCGGGGGATCCTACGAGCAGTACTTC.

In its sample, this clonotype was seen a few times. This chain uses TRBV28 with TRBJ2-7; 7 positions agree with TRBD1. Germline CDR1 and CDR2: MDHEN and SYDVKM. The CDR3 contains 16 residues. Trimming at V came to 5 bases and at J to 4 bases, leaving 14 bases not matched to a gene. The CDR3 protein is CASSIPLRQGGYEQYF. CDR3 DNA sequence: TGTGCCAGCAGTATACCCCTCCGACAGGGTGGTTACGAGCAGTACTTC.

For this clonotype: A much larger clone is a single base away; this may be a read error. J is TRBJ2-1 and V is TRBV11-2, with D unresolved. The CDR3 has 15 residues. Germline CDR1 reads SGHAT; CDR2 reads FQNNGV. CDR3 region: CASRYTVSSYDEQFF. DNA for the CDR3: TGTGCCAGCCGATATACCGTGAGCTCCTACGATGAGCAGTTCTTC.

This chain uses TRBV6-5 with TRBJ1-2, with unresolved D. Looked up from germline, CDR1 is MNHEY and CDR2 is SVGAGI. V lost 0 bases and J 3 bases, leaving 8 bases between the germline ends. CDR3 length: 14 amino acids. In DNA, the CDR3 is TGTGCCAGCAGTTACTCAGGCGGGGACTATGGCTACACCTTC. Translating it yields CASSYSGGDYGYTF.

V is TRBV9 and J is TRBJ2-1; TRBD2 matches 8 bases. V trimming: 6 bases; J trimming: 7 bases; junction bases outside the gene matches: 9. Germline CDR1 reads SGDLS; CDR2 reads YYNGEE. The CDR3 spans 14 residues. The CDR3 region has the DNA TGTGCCAGCAACGAGGGCGGGAGGAGGAATGAGCAGTTCTTC. Translation: CASNEGGRRNEQFF.